What follows describes a single T cell receptor (beta chain). Antigen: not known. The CDR3 sequence is 15 residues long. Germline values: CDR1 DFQATT, CDR2 SNEGSKA (reference sequence). Trimming cost V 3 bases and J 2 bases, with 13 bases left between them. The sample is drawn from a study of post-analysis software for immune sequencing data. About the study: Included courses were relapsing-remitting and secondary progressive multiple sclerosis; progressive-relapsing multiple sclerosis was also included.

Overall study findings and caveats: Patients used five TRBV segments, including TRBV5-6, TRBV5-1 and TRBV20-1, more often than controls. Under F measure analysis, samples from one preparation batch co-clustered strongly.

The TCR beta cDNA libraries contained unique molecular identifiers. Approximately 500,000 cDNA molecules were obtained from roughly 0.93 to 9.6 million T cells. TCRdb processed the PCR reads anew with MiXCR; each CDR3 protein has one entry. There are around 700,000 distinct CDR3 sequences in the sample; more than 50% occur only once, and about 11% lies in the top ten. The sequence derives from a girl aged 2-9 years with multiple sclerosis. Sequencing used blood. This chain uses TRBV20-1 with TRBJ2-2; TRBD2 might be the D (6 bases). CDR3 DNA: TGCAGTGCTAGTGGGGCGGGGCATAACACCGGGGAGCTGTTTTTT. The encoded protein is CSASGAGHNTGELFF.